The 11 T cell receptor beta chains listed next were all sequenced from one sample in a study of PD-1 blockade in classical Hodgkin lymphoma. Repertoires were generated with immunoSEQ multiplex PCR, while TCRdb's copy carries only in-frame clones and drops some. The sample consists of tens of thousands of clones, over 60% of them appearing once. There was relapse after autologous stem cell transplantation in every patient, and there was variation in brentuximab vedotin exposure. The sample consisted of peripheral blood mononuclear cells (PBMCs), taken before the second cycle of nivolumab. All receptors derive from a human donor with classical Hodgkin lymphoma.

Here the CDR3 reads CASTLEEGRETQYF. The DNA of the CDR3 is TGCGCCAGCACACTAGAGGAGGGCCGAGAGACCCAGTACTTC. The V and J genes are TRBV5-1 and TRBJ2-5, with a tentative D call TRBD2 (6 bases). Trimming stripped 6 bases from V and 4 bases from J, with 16 bases between. CDR3 length: 14 amino acids. Germline V gene sequence: CDR1 SGHRS, CDR2 YFSETQ.

As for this clone: At one of its ends the junction is not consistent with the germline gene, which may arise from a read error. This rearrangement joins TRBV4-1 to TRBJ2-7, with D maybe TRBD2 (6 bases). Germline V gene lookup returns CDR1 MGHRA and CDR2 YSYEKL. This CDR3 is 14 amino acids long. In DNA form, the CDR3 reads TGCGCCAGCAGCCACCCCGGGGGAGGATACGGGCAGTACTTC. Translating it yields CASSHPGGGYGQYF.

The V call is TRBV6-1, the J call TRBJ2-7; 8 bases line up with TRBD2. CDR1 is MNHNS, CDR2 SASEGT, per germline. The V and J ends lost 4 bases and 0 bases, in that order; junction bases with no gene match: 8. This CDR3 has 16 residues. In DNA form, the CDR3 reads TGTGCCAGCAGTGTAACCGGGAGGGCCCCCTCCTACGAGCAGTACTTC. It yields the protein CASSVTGRAPSYEQYF.

This sequence joins TRBV9 and TRBJ2-1, with 10 positions matching TRBD2. The germline V gene encodes CDR1 SGDLS and CDR2 YYNGEE. This CDR3 has 16 residues. V lost 1 base, J lost 4 bases, and 5 bases stayed unmatched. The CDR3 protein is CASSVRLAGGYNEQFF. DNA for the CDR3: TGTGCCAGCAGCGTAAGACTAGCGGGCGGATACAATGAGCAGTTCTTC.

The chain links TRBV30 to TRBJ2-3; 10 positions match TRBD2. The CDR3 covers 17 residues. The V gene end was trimmed by 0 bases and the J gene end by 2 bases; junction bases not matched to a gene: 8. Germline CDR1 GTSNPN, CDR2 SVGIG (reference sequence). This CDR3 reads CAWSVPLLAGFTDTQYF. CDR3 nucleotide sequence: TGTGCCTGGAGTGTTCCACTACTAGCGGGGTTCACAGATACGCAGTATTTT.

This chain uses TRBV5-5 with TRBJ1-1; no clear D gene. Germline CDR1 and CDR2: SGHKS and YYEKEE (reference sequence). CDR3 length: 15 amino acids. Trimming pared 3 bases from V and 3 bases from J, leaving 15 bases between. For the CDR3, the DNA is TGTGCCAGCAGCTCGACGGGTGCGGAGTACACTGAAGCTTTCTTT. The encoded protein is CASSSTGAEYTEAFF.

This clone showed up just a few times. The chain carries TRBV28 and TRBJ2-6; D remains ambiguous. CDR3 size: 13 residues. V gave up 7 bases and J gave up 1 base, with 5 bases separating them. The germline CDR1 and CDR2 sequences are MDHEN and SYDVKM. The CDR3 DNA reads as TGTGCCAGCAACCTTTCTGGGGCCAACGTCCTGACTTTC. It codes for CASNLSGANVLTF.

The sample holds one count of this clone. The DNA of the CDR3 is TGTGCCAGCAGTTTGGGACATCGGGAGCAGTTCTTC. Residues: CASSLGHREQFF. The chain links TRBV6-5 to TRBJ2-1; D is possibly TRBD1 (6 bases). Looked up from germline, CDR1 is MNHEY and CDR2 is SVGAGI. The germline V and J ends were trimmed by 4 bases and 10 bases, with 11 bases remaining between them. The CDR3 is 12 residues long.

This clone was found a few times. The same CDR3 also results from other DNA sequences found in this sample. This chain connects TRBV7-9 to TRBJ2-1, with unresolved D. The CDR3 length is 13 residues. The germline CDR1 and CDR2 sequences are SEHNR and FQNEAQ (reference sequence). V lost 1 base and J 9 bases, leaving 10 bases between the germline ends. The CDR3 nucleotides are TGTGCCAGCAGCTTAGGGTCTCCCGGTGAGCAGTTCTTC. Translated: CASSLGSPGEQFF.

The V call is TRBV6-6, the J call TRBJ2-5, with 12 nucleotides matching TRBD2. Germline loops: CDR1 MNHNY, CDR2 SVGAGI (reference sequence). Trimming cost V 6 bases and J 5 bases; bases outside gene matches: 7. The CDR3 loop spans 15 amino acids. CDR3 amino acids: CASSRLAGVRETQYF. In DNA, the CDR3 is TGTGCCAGCAGCCGACTAGCGGGAGTTCGTGAGACCCAGTACTTC.

The chain carries TRBV19 and TRBJ2-7; 8 positions match TRBD1. Per the germline V gene, CDR1 is LNHDA and CDR2 is SQIVND (reference sequence). V was clipped by 6 bases and J by 0 bases; unmatched bases: 7. The CDR3 contains 15 residues. The DNA for the CDR3 is TGTGCCAGTAGAAAAACAGGGGGGAGCTCCTACGAGCAGTACTTC. Translating it yields CASRKTGGSSYEQYF.